This TCR beta chain was captured by sequencing in a study of T-cell reconstitution after alpha-beta-depleted transplantation in children. A library of TCRbeta sequences, prepared with unique molecular identifiers, was generated. TCRdb used MiXCR to reprocess the PCR reads, holding one entry per CDR3 protein. The table shows some 600,000 distinct CDR3 sequences, with approximately 15% occurring only once. CDR1 MNHEY and CDR2 SVGAGI come from the germline V gene. V lost 6 bases and J 9 bases, leaving 9 bases between the germline ends. The CDR3 extends over 11 amino acids. The material was PBMCs from the stem cell graft donor, obtained from the stem cell graft. This TCR derives from a human donor who donated a stem cell graft to a child with acute myeloid leukemia. V gene TRBV6-5 combines with J gene TRBJ1-3; D might be TRBD1 (5 bases). The CDR3 bases are TGTGCCAGCAGCCCCGGGGGCACCATATATTTT. It translates to CASSPGGTIYF.